The rows below give T cell receptor beta chains drawn from one sample of a study of preoperative IRX-2 immunotherapy in early breast cancer. Sequencing used immunoSEQ multiplex PCR; TCRdb keeps in-frame clones, though not all of them. The sample records around 38,000 clones, around three quarters being singletons. Sequenced material: tumor tissue, taken after IRX-2 immunotherapy. The source of these receptors is a human donor with breast cancer. CDR3s include the opening cysteine and the closing phenylalanine or tryptophan. Fields, in order: J gene, V gene, CDR3 length, D gene, clone size, CDR3 protein, CDR3 DNA. The D gene is left open where the match is weak. A row's size may be missing; if present it is once, few, many or a size class.

J: TRBJ2-2
V: TRBV6-8
length: 16
D: TRBD1
size: .
CDR3: CAISADRAANTGELFF
DNA: TGTGCCATCAGTGCCGACAGGGCGGCGAACACCGGGGAGCTGTTTTTT

J: TRBJ2-3
V: TRBV7-1
length: 15
D: .
size: once
CDR3: CVSSFEGKSTDTQYF
DNA: TGTGTCAGCAGCTTCGAGGGAAAAAGCACAGATACGCAGTATTTT

J: TRBJ2-1
V: TRBV30
length: 16
D: .
size: few
CDR3: CAWSVRLGWSGNEQFF
DNA: TGTGCCTGGAGTGTACGTTTGGGGTGGTCTGGAAATGAGCAGTTCTTC

J: TRBJ2-5
V: TRBV11-3
length: 17
D: TRBD1
size: .
CDR3: CASSLGYGTGAQETQYF
DNA: TGTGCCAGCAGCTTGGGTTATGGGACAGGGGCGCAAGAGACCCAGTACTTC

J: TRBJ2-7
V: TRBV25-1
length: 15
D: .
size: .
CDR3: CASSGEFTGTYEQYF
DNA: TGTGCCAGCAGTGGAGAGTTTACTGGAACCTACGAGCAGTACTTC

J: TRBJ1-4
V: TRBV5-1
length: 14
D: .
size: once
CDR3: CASSLAPGDEKLFF
DNA: TGCGCCAGCAGCTTGGCCCCCGGGGATGAAAAACTGTTTTTT

J: TRBJ1-3
V: TRBV5-1
length: 17
D: .
size: .
CDR3: CASRSGQPSASGNTIYF
DNA: TGCGCCAGCAGGTCGGGACAACCCTCTGCTTCTGGAAACACCATATATTTT

J: TRBJ2-2
V: TRBV5-1
length: 15
D: TRBD1
size: .
CDR3: CASSRQGFDTGELFF
DNA: TGCGCCAGCAGCCGACAGGGGTTTGACACCGGGGAGCTGTTTTTT

J: TRBJ2-3
V: TRBV6-8
length: 19
D: .
size: .
CDR3: CASSLSYVQGGLSTDTQYF
DNA: TGTGCCAGCAGTTTATCGTACGTCCAAGGAGGGTTAAGCACAGATACGCAGTATTTT

J: TRBJ2-5
V: TRBV10-2
length: 13
D: TRBD1
size: few
CDR3: CASSGQGGETQYF
DNA: TGCGCCAGCAGTGGACAGGGCGGTGAGACCCAGTACTTC

J: TRBJ1-1
V: TRBV30
length: 12
D: .
size: .
CDR3: CAWLQGATEAFF
DNA: TGTGCCTGGTTACAGGGCGCCACTGAAGCTTTCTTT

J: TRBJ2-3
V: TRBV6-7
length: 17
D: TRBD2
size: .
CDR3: CASSRPGLAGAPDTQYF
DNA: TGTGCCAGCAGTCGACCTGGACTAGCGGGGGCCCCAGATACGCAGTATTTT

J: TRBJ1-5
V: TRBV19
length: 17
D: TRBD1
size: .
CDR3: CASSIGRGQGINQPQHF
DNA: TGTGCCAGTAGTATAGGGCGGGGACAGGGCATTAATCAGCCCCAGCATTTT

J: TRBJ2-3
V: TRBV6-8
length: 14
D: .
size: .
CDR3: CASSWGGRTDTQYF
DNA: TGTGCCAGCAGTTGGGGCGGACGCACAGATACGCAGTATTTT

J: TRBJ1-1
V: TRBV6-8
length: 12
D: .
size: .
CDR3: CASSQRGLEAFF
DNA: TGTGCCAGCAGTCAGAGAGGACTTGAAGCTTTCTTT

J: TRBJ2-7
V: TRBV25-1
length: 12
D: TRBD1
size: .
CDR3: CASSLTGYEQYF
DNA: TGTGCCAGCAGTCTGACAGGGTACGAGCAGTACTTC

J: TRBJ1-1
V: TRBV19
length: 15
D: .
size: once
CDR3: CASSPWTVGNTEAFF
DNA: TGTGCCAGTAGTCCCTGGACAGTGGGGAACACTGAAGCTTTCTTT

J: TRBJ2-5
V: TRBV9
length: 14
D: .
size: .
CDR3: CASSEGRTQETQYF
DNA: TGTGCCAGCAGCGAGGGACGGACCCAAGAGACCCAGTACTTC

J: TRBJ2-7
V: TRBV19
length: 13
D: .
size: .
CDR3: CASALGEPYEQYF
DNA: TGTGCCAGTGCGCTGGGTGAACCCTACGAGCAGTACTTC

J: TRBJ1-2
V: TRBV7-5
length: 16
D: .
size: .
CDR3: CASSLGVRRGANGYTF
DNA: TGTGCCAGCAGCTTAGGGGTCAGACGCGGGGCGAATGGCTACACCTTC

J: TRBJ2-4
V: TRBV11-3
length: 20
D: TRBD2
size: few
CDR3: CASSQLQGLETSGKGNIQYF
DNA: TGTGCCAGCAGCCAACTTCAGGGGCTCGAGACTAGCGGGAAGGGAAACATTCAGTACTTC

J: TRBJ1-2
V: TRBV6-8
length: 15
D: .
size: .
CDR3: CASTLTGHANYGYTF
DNA: TGTGCCAGCACTTTGACGGGACACGCTAACTATGGCTACACCTTC

J: TRBJ2-6
V: TRBV5-1
length: 16
D: .
size: .
CDR3: CASSLEGGGGANVLTF
DNA: TGCGCCAGCAGCTTGGAGGGTGGTGGCGGGGCCAACGTCCTGACTTTC

J: TRBJ2-2
V: TRBV5-1
length: 18
D: TRBD2
size: .
CDR3: CASSSGAFSGGNTGELFF
DNA: TGCGCCAGCAGCTCGGGAGCCTTTAGCGGGGGGAACACCGGGGAGCTGTTTTTT

J: TRBJ2-7
V: TRBV4-2
length: 13
D: .
size: .
CDR3: CASSFSDNHEQYF
DNA: TGTGCCAGCAGCTTCTCCGACAATCACGAGCAGTACTTC

J: TRBJ1-4
V: TRBV19
length: 13
D: .
size: few
CDR3: CASSTDPKEKLFF
DNA: TGTGCCAGTAGTACGGATCCCAAGGAAAAACTGTTTTTT

J: TRBJ1-2
V: TRBV30
length: 12
D: .
size: .
CDR3: CAWVGRFYGYTF
DNA: TGTGCCTGGGTGGGACGGTTCTATGGCTACACCTTC

J: TRBJ1-1
V: TRBV28
length: 14
D: TRBD1
size: .
CDR3: CASSYPGGNTEAFF
DNA: TGTGCCAGCAGTTATCCAGGGGGGAACACTGAAGCTTTCTTT

J: TRBJ2-1
V: TRBV18
length: 16
D: TRBD1
size: .
CDR3: CASSPLGTGLGNEQFF
DNA: TGTGCCAGCTCACCATTGGGGACAGGGCTCGGCAATGAGCAGTTCTTC

J: TRBJ2-5
V: TRBV5-1
length: 15
D: .
size: .
CDR3: CASSSLAPHRETQYF
DNA: TGCGCCAGCAGCTCGTTAGCCCCCCACAGGGAGACCCAGTACTTC

J: TRBJ1-4
V: TRBV28
length: 15
D: .
size: once
CDR3: CASSLFSGRGKKLFF
DNA: TGTGCCAGCAGTTTATTCTCAGGGAGAGGCAAAAAACTGTTTTTT